Included here is one TCR beta chain sequence, with context. This clone was observed a few times. Its antigen remains unidentified. Base-call qualities are not available, and no considerably larger clone is one nucleotide away. The CDR3 measures 10 amino acids from cysteine to phenylalanine. The only DNA kept is the CDR3, 30 bases in frame from the first base. The germline V gene encodes CDR1 SEHNR and CDR2 FQNEAQ (reference sequence). Trimming removed 5 bases from V and 6 bases from J, leaving 4 bases between the germline ends. The method behind the library was the immunoSEQ multiplex PCR assay. This immuneACCESS table, as held by TCRdb, lists in-frame sequences with V and J called but not all clones. Of the missing ones, under half trace to an unresolved V gene in checked studies; the others have no known cause. The sample data list 100,000 to 150,000 clones, and 80% to 90% of these were observed just once. The ten largest clones take up around 40% of the sample.

These data originate in a study of control samples from healthy donors and cancer patients (TCRdb year 2020). The V and J genes are TRBV7-9 and TRBJ1-2; no D gene can be assigned with confidence. The source material was blood. This clonotype was sampled from a man between 45 and 60 years old in good health. The nucleotide sequence reads TGTGCCAGCAGCCTTCATGGCTACACCTTC. Translated, this is CASSLHGYTF. The variable domain in full, with residues beyond the CDR3 obtained from the reference TRBV7-9 and TRBJ1-2 genes, is DTGVSQNPRHKITKRGQNVTFRCDPISEHNRLYWYRQTLGQGPEFLTYFQNEAQLEKSRLLSDRFSAERPKGSFSTLEIQRTEQGDSAMYLCASSLHGYTFGSGTRLTVV.